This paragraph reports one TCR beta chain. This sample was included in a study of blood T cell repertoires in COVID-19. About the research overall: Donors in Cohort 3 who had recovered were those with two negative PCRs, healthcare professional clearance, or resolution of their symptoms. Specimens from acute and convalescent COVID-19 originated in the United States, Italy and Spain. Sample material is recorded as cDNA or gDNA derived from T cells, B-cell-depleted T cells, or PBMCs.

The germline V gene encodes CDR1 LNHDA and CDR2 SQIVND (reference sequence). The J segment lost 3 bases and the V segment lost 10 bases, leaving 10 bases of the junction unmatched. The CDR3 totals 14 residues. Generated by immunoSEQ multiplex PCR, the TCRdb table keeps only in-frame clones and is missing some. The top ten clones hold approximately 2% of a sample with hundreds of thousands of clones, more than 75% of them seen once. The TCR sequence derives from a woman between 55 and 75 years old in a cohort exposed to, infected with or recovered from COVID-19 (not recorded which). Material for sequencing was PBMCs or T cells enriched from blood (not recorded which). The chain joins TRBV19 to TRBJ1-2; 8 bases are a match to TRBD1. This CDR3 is CATSTGGMDYGYTF. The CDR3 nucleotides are TGTGCCACTTCCACAGGGGGTATGGACTATGGCTACACCTTC.